A selection of T cell receptor beta chains follows, all from one sample in a study of blood T cells in healthy people across ages. TCRdb reprocessed the 5' RACE reads via MiXCR and lists one record per CDR3 protein. The sample consists of hundreds of thousands of distinct CDR3 sequences, about 56% of them appearing once. The sequencing sample was made of blood. These receptors came from a man between 35 and 55 years old in good health. Both conserved end residues are part of each CDR3. Each record gives: V gene, clone size, D gene, J gene, CDR3 protein, CDR3 DNA. The D gene is left open where the match is weak. A clone size is listed for some rows: how often the clone was seen (once, few, many), or a class if it is expanded.

>TRBV28|.|TRBD2|TRBJ2-3
CASRQFRTSELEGDTQYF
TGTGCCAGCCGACAATTTAGGACTAGCGAGCTAGAAGGGGATACGCAGTATTTT
>TRBV21-1|.|.|TRBJ2-7
CASSKVGQASYEQYF
TGTGCCAGCAGCAAAGTCGGCCAGGCCTCCTACGAGCAGTACTTC
>TRBV29-1|few|.|TRBJ2-5
CSVEDPGTQYF
TGCAGCGTTGAAGATCCAGGGACCCAGTACTTC
>TRBV7-2|few|TRBD2|TRBJ2-3
CASSRGLAGGTDTQYF
TGTGCCAGCAGCCGTGGACTAGCGGGGGGCACAGATACGCAGTATTTT
>TRBV3-1|few|.|TRBJ1-2
CASSQPGLLTRGGYTF
TGTGCCAGCAGCCAACCTGGACTTCTTACCCGAGGTGGCTACACCTTC
>TRBV3-1|.|.|TRBJ2-6
CASSRQVFALSGANVLTF
TGTGCCAGCAGTCGACAGGTATTTGCCCTCTCTGGGGCCAACGTCCTGACTTTC
>TRBV28|.|.|TRBJ1-2
CASTGNYGYTF
TGTGCCAGTACAGGCAACTATGGCTACACCTTC
>TRBV29-1|.|TRBD1|TRBJ2-2
CSVLTGGSTGELFF
TGCAGCGTCCTGACAGGGGGATCCACCGGGGAGCTGTTTTTT
>TRBV29-1|few|.|TRBJ2-1
CSVVRAHNEQFF
TGCAGCGTTGTAAGGGCACACAATGAGCAGTTCTTC
>TRBV6-1|.|.|TRBJ2-7
CASDEQGSHEQYF
TGTGCCAGTGATGAACAGGGTTCCCACGAGCAGTACTTC
>TRBV18|few|.|TRBJ2-3
CASSPPNSPTDTQYF
TGTGCCAGCTCACCACCGAACAGCCCCACAGATACGCAGTATTTT
>TRBV28|.|.|TRBJ2-3
CASKTTVNTDTQYF
TGTGCCAGCAAAACAACCGTAAACACAGATACGCAGTATTTT
>TRBV28|.|.|TRBJ2-7
CASIEGPEQYF
TGTGCCAGCATTGAGGGACCCGAGCAGTACTTC
>TRBV28|.|TRBD2|TRBJ2-4
CASSMLSSGGAVNIQYF
TGTGCCAGCAGCATGCTTAGTAGCGGGGGGGCCGTGAACATTCAGTACTTC
>TRBV6-5|.|.|TRBJ2-3
CASASGTDTQYF
TGTGCCAGCGCCTCCGGGACTGATACGCAGTATTTT
>TRBV7-2|.|.|TRBJ2-7
CASSSDLKMWQYF
TGTGCCAGCAGCTCCGACCTTAAGATGTGGCAGTACTTC
>TRBV25-1|.|.|TRBJ1-1
CASSEFRGGGTEAFF
TGTGCCAGCAGTGAATTTAGGGGGGGGGGAACTGAAGCTTTCTTT
>TRBV5-1|.|.|TRBJ1-6
CASSFGRDHYNSPLHF
TGCGCCAGCAGCTTCGGTAGGGATCACTATAATTCACCCCTCCACTTT
>TRBV20-1|.|TRBD1|TRBJ2-1
CSAGQGNRDEQFF
TGCAGTGCCGGACAGGGTAATAGGGATGAGCAGTTCTTC
>TRBV7-2|.|TRBD2|TRBJ2-5
CASGRDYGSGETQYF
TGTGCCAGCGGCCGGGACTACGGTTCGGGAGAGACCCAGTACTTC
>TRBV6-6|few|TRBD1|TRBJ2-5
CASSYQGQGETQYF
TGTGCCAGCAGTTACCAGGGACAGGGAGAGACCCAGTACTTC
>TRBV20-1|few|.|TRBJ2-3
CSAPSTDTQYF
TGCAGTGCCCCAAGCACAGATACGCAGTATTTT
>TRBV24-1|.|.|TRBJ2-1
CATSDFRVRGHEQFF
TGTGCCACCAGCGATTTCAGGGTCCGGGGGCATGAGCAGTTCTTC
>TRBV7-2|few|TRBD2|TRBJ2-3
CASLESSGRDTQYF
TGTGCCAGTCTGGAGAGTAGCGGGAGAGATACGCAGTATTTT
>TRBV7-8|.|.|TRBJ2-3
CASSALKQDTQYF
TGTGCCAGCAGCGCCTTGAAGCAAGATACGCAGTATTTT
>TRBV27|few|.|TRBJ1-6
CASSSTLNSPLHF
TGTGCCAGCAGTTCGACACTTAATTCACCCCTCCACTTT
>TRBV5-1|.|.|TRBJ2-5
CASSLGRERQYF
TGCGCCAGCAGCCTTGGTAGGGAGAGGCAGTACTTC
>TRBV20-1|.|TRBD1|TRBJ1-5
CSASIRTGGYSNQPQHF
TGCAGTGCTAGCATTAGGACAGGGGGTTATAGCAATCAGCCCCAGCATTTT
>TRBV20-1|few|TRBD2|TRBJ2-1
CSARDPSGFSYNEQFF
TGCAGTGCTAGAGATCCTAGCGGGTTCTCCTACAATGAGCAGTTCTTC